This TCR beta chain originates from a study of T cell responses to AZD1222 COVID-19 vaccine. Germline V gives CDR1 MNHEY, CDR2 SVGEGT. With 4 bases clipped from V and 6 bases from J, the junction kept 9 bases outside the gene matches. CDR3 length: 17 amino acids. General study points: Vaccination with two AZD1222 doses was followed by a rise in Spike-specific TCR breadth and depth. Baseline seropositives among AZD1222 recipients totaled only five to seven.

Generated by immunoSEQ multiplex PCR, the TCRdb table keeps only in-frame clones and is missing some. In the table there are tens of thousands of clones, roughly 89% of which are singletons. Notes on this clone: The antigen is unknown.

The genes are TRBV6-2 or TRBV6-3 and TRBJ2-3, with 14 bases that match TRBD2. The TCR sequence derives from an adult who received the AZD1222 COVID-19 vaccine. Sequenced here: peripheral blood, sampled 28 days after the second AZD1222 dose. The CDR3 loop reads CASSSAGTSGGTDTQYF. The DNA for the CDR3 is TGTGCCAGCAGTTCGGCCGGGACTAGCGGGGGAACCGATACGCAGTATTTT.